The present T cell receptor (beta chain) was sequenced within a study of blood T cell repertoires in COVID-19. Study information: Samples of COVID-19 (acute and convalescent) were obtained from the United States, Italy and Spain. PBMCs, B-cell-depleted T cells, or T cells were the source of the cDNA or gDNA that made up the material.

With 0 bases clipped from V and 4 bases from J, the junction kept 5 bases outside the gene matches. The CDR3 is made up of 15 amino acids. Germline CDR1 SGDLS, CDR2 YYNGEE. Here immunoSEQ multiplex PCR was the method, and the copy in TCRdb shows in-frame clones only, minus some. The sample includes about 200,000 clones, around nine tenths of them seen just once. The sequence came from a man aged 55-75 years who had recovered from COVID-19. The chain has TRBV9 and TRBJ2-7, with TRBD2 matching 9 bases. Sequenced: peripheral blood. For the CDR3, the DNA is TGTGCCAGCAGCGTAGGATCTAGCGGGGATTACGAGCAGTACTTC. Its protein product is CASSVGSSGDYEQYF.